These 5 T cell receptor beta chains share one sample of origin, sequenced in a study of beta chain features in type 1 diabetes. Investigators reverse transcribed all isolated RNA, so they sequenced expressed TCRB transcripts. Method: immunoSEQ multiplex PCR; TCRdb's copy keeps in-frame clones and lacks some. The data contain over 100,000 clones, 40% of them seen just once; the ten biggest clones take up 0.06% to 0.075%. Specimen: stem cell memory CD4+ T cells from blood. These receptors were collected from a woman between 18 and 29 years old in good health.

In its sample, this clone was seen a few times. The chain couples TRBV2 to TRBJ2-5; 8 bases line up with TRBD2. J was trimmed by 9 bases and V by 2 bases; bases with no gene match: 5. Germline CDR1 SNHLY, CDR2 FYNNEI. The CDR3 loop spans 13 amino acids. CDR3 residues: CASSESSGGSQYF. DNA for the CDR3: TGTGCCAGCAGTGAATCGTCGGGGGGGTCCCAGTACTTC.

The chain has TRBV4-3 and TRBJ2-5, with TRBD1 matching 9 bases. Looked up from germline, CDR1 is LGHNA and CDR2 is YSLEER. The CDR3 covers 17 residues. Trimming cost V 1 base and J 4 bases; bases outside gene matches: 10. CDR3 sequence (DNA): TGCGCCAGCAGCCAAGCTCCGGGACAGGGTGGAGGAGAGACCCAGTACTTC. This gives the protein CASSQAPGQGGGETQYF.

The J gene is TRBJ1-1, the V gene TRBV6-5; D is perhaps TRBD1 (6 bases). V was pared by 2 bases and J by 7 bases, with 8 bases between. The CDR3 is made up of 12 amino acids. Germline CDR1 and CDR2: MNHEY and SVGAGI. Here the CDR3 reads CASSYQGIEAFF. In DNA, the CDR3 is TGTGCCAGCAGTTACCAGGGGATTGAAGCTTTCTTT.

This clone appeared once. The genes are TRBV5-6 and TRBJ2-7; TRBD2 might be the D (5 bases). V lost 6 bases and J lost 2, with 12 bases in between. CDR3 length: 13 amino acids. Germline values: CDR1 SGHDT, CDR2 YYEEEE. The CDR3 nucleotides read TGTGCCAGCACCTACTACGGGACCTACGAGCAGTACTTC. Its protein product is CASTYYGTYEQYF.

V is TRBV28 and J is TRBJ1-4; D unclear. Trimming took off 7 bases at V and 8 bases at J, with 8 bases between the two ends. This CDR3 is 11 amino acids long. Germline values: CDR1 MDHEN, CDR2 SYDVKM. The CDR3 DNA reads TGTGCCAGCAACGGAGGCGAAAAACTGTTTTTT. It specifies CASNGGEKLFF.